This T cell receptor (beta chain) was captured by sequencing in a study of graft-versus-host responses after intestinal transplantation. Sequencing was performed with immunoSEQ multiplex PCR; in TCRdb, only in-frame clones are kept and a portion is missing. This sample has about 15,000 clones; 35% to 45% occur once, and the top ten carry roughly 14%. Co-plated with approximately 200,000 CFSE-labeled responder cells were approximately 200,000 irradiated, violet-dye-labeled stimulator cells. Proliferating CFSE-low CD3+CD4+ and CD3+CD8+ responders were sorted after the reaction. Sample: alloreactive CD8+ T cells from a mixed lymphocyte reaction culture, taken before intestinal transplant. As to subset: CFSE-low proliferating T cells sorted from approximately 6-day pre-transplant mixed lymphocyte reaction (GvH or HvG direction). This TCR derives from a human patient who received an intestinal transplant.

The CDR3 nucleotides are TGCGCCAGCAGCCACACAGGGATAAACACCGGGGAGCTGTTTTTT. Translation: CASSHTGINTGELFF. The J gene is TRBJ2-2, the V gene TRBV4-1, with D maybe TRBD1 (6 bases). The length of the CDR3 is 15 residues. Deletions cut 3 bases from V and 2 bases from J, with 10 bases between. From germline, CDR1 is MGHRA and CDR2 YSYEKL.